These 28 T cell receptor beta chains were all obtained from the same sample, sequenced in a study of human T cells and chemical hapten exposure. Time point noted: patch test 2, 6 weeks after DPC sensitization. Treatment reported: therapeutic diphenylcyclopropenone sensitization with weekly scalp DPC. MiXCR, applied by TCRdb to the RACE reads, yields one record per CDR3 protein. The sample includes some 81,000 distinct CDR3 sequences, 11% of them seen just once. The material was whole blood, obtained in connection with sensitization to the hapten diphenylcyclopropenone (DPC). The receptors were gathered from a young man with alopecia areata. Some clones in this sample may be carry-over from other donors' samples.

The genes are TRBV12-3 or TRBV12-4 and TRBJ1-5; D not certain. Deletions cut 4 bases from V and 6 bases from J, with 19 bases between. CDR3 length: 16 amino acids. The CDR3: CASSSSGITISQPQHF. The CDR3 bases are TGTGCCAGCAGTTCTAGCGGGATTACCATATCTCAGCCCCAGCATTTT.

V and J are TRBV10-3 and TRBJ2-3; no clear D. V was cut by 0 bases and J by 3 bases, with 10 bases left in between. There are 15 residues in the CDR3. Germline V gene sequence: CDR1 ENHRY, CDR2 SYGVKD. CDR3 DNA sequence: TGTGCCATCAGTGAGTCCTTGGGCAGAACAGATACGCAGTATTTT. It specifies CAISESLGRTDTQYF.

The J gene is TRBJ2-1, the V gene TRBV11-1; D is perhaps TRBD1 (6 bases). Looked up from germline, CDR1 is SGHAT and CDR2 is FQDESV (reference sequence). The CDR3 consists of 15 residues. Trimming pared 4 bases from V and 3 bases from J, leaving 13 bases between. CDR3 coding DNA: TGTGCCAGCAGCTCTAGTTTGGACAGCTACAATGAGCAGTTCTTC. Translating gives CASSSSLDSYNEQFF.

The gene calls are TRBV28 and TRBJ2-1; no clear D gene. Germline V gene data show CDR1 as MDHEN and CDR2 as SYDVKM. The CDR3 length is 15 residues. The V and J ends lost 5 bases and 1 base respectively, with 12 bases between them. As DNA, the CDR3 is TGTGCCAGCAGTCGCATGGCCCAGTCCTACAATGAGCAGTTCTTC. This gives the protein CASSRMAQSYNEQFF.

The chain carries TRBV21-1 and TRBJ2-6. TRBV21-1 counts as a pseudogene. This CDR3 has 15 residues. CDR3 DNA sequence: TGTGCCAGCAGCAAAGAATCATCTGGGGCCAACGTCCTGACTTTC. This gives the protein CASSKESSGANVLTF.

This clonotype was observed a handful of times. V and J are TRBV5-1 and TRBJ2-5; a possible D gene is TRBD2 (6 bases). Germline V CDR1 and CDR2: SGHRS, YFSETQ. V was shortened by 1 base and J by 4 bases, with 8 bases between the two germline ends. The CDR3 runs 13 residues. The CDR3 DNA is TGCGCCAGCAGCTTGCCGGGACTAGAGACCCAGTACTTC. It is translated as CASSLPGLETQYF. The variable domain in full, completed from reference TRBV5-1 and TRBJ2-5, reads KAGVTQTPRYLIKTRGQQVTLSCSPISGHRSVSWYQQTPGQGLQFLFEYFSETQRNKGNFPGRFSGRQFSNSRSEMNVSTLELGDSALYLCASSLPGLETQYFGPGTRLLVL.

V gene TRBV5-1 combines with J gene TRBJ1-1, with unresolved D. CDR1 is SGHRS, CDR2 YFSETQ, per germline. V gave up 4 bases and J gave up 2 bases, with 15 bases separating them. This CDR3 is built from 15 residues. The CDR3 sequence is CASSPTRSSNTEAFF. For the CDR3, the DNA is TGCGCCAGCAGCCCAACCCGGAGCAGTAACACTGAAGCTTTCTTT.

This clonotype was recorded at least ten times. The J gene is TRBJ1-2, the V gene TRBV5-6, with D unresolved. The CDR3 runs 16 residues. Trimming stripped 2 bases from V and 10 bases from J, with 24 bases between. The germline V gene has CDR1 SGHDT and CDR2 YYEEEE. The CDR3 protein is CASSFITASGINDYTF. DNA for the CDR3: TGTGCCAGCAGCTTCATTACCGCGTCTGGGATAAACGACTACACCTTC.

The CDR3 reads CASTPRRGGDTQYF. CDR3 DNA sequence: TGTGCCAGCACCCCCCGGCGGGGGGGAGATACGCAGTATTTT. The rearrangement links TRBV6-2 or TRBV6-3 to TRBJ2-3, with 9 bases matching TRBD2. The CDR3 runs 14 residues. V lost 7 bases to trimming and J lost 5 bases; unmatched junction nucleotides: 7. The germline V gene encodes CDR1 MNHEY and CDR2 SVGEGT.

This clonotype was counted ten times or more. The chain uses TRBV7-8 and TRBJ2-2; weak D call: TRBD2 (5 bases). Germline assignment: CDR1 SGHVS and CDR2 FQNEAQ. The germline V and J ends were trimmed by 5 bases and 2 bases, with 15 bases remaining between them. The CDR3 runs to 16 residues. Written as DNA, the CDR3 is TGTGCCAGCAGCCCCAGACGGACTCTAAACACCGGGGAGCTGTTTTTT. Translated: CASSPRRTLNTGELFF.

Only a few counts were recorded for this clonotype. This chain joins TRBV5-1 and TRBJ2-2; D tentatively fits TRBD1 or TRBD2 (5 bases each). CDR3 length equals 15 residues. Germline V lookup: CDR1 SGHRS, CDR2 YFSETQ. Trimming took 6 bases from V and 8 from J, leaving 20 bases between them. The CDR3 loop is CASNRDRDFVGELFF. The CDR3, as DNA: TGCGCCAGCAACCGGGACCGAGACTTTGTAGGGGAGCTGTTTTTT.

This clonotype was detected ten times or more. The chain joins TRBV6-1 to TRBJ1-4, with D unclear. Trimming stripped 7 bases from V and 4 bases from J, with 19 bases between. Germline CDR1 MNHNS, CDR2 SASEGT. The CDR3 is 16 amino acids. DNA for the CDR3: TGTGCCAGCAATAAGGCGGAGAATTGGTTTAATGAAAAACTGTTTTTT. Its translation is CASNKAENWFNEKLFF.

The table lists this clonotype with many counts. The chain links TRBV4-3 to TRBJ2-5; D remains unclear. Germline loops: CDR1 LGHNA, CDR2 YSLEER. The CDR3 is made up of 15 amino acids. The V and J ends lost 0 bases and 2 bases respectively, with 10 bases between them. The DNA for the CDR3 is TGCGCCAGCAGCCAAGATTGGGTCGGGCAAGAGACCCAGTACTTC. This sequence encodes CASSQDWVGQETQYF.

Relative to its sample, this clonotype is medium-sized. The chain recombines TRBV7-2 with TRBJ2-3; no reliable D call. Trimming removed 1 base at V and 1 base at J, with 3 bases between. The germline V gene encodes CDR1 SGHTA and CDR2 FQGNSA. This CDR3 region has 13 residues. CDR3 nucleotide sequence: TGTGCCAGCAGCTTAGGGGGCACAGATACGCAGTATTTT. Protein sequence: CASSLGGTDTQYF.

The rearrangement joins TRBV2 to TRBJ2-1, with D possibly matching TRBD2 (6 bases). Trimming shortened V by 6 bases and J by 10 bases, and 19 bases separated the two germline ends. The CDR3 contains 14 residues. Germline CDR1 and CDR2: SNHLY and FYNNEI. In DNA, the CDR3 is TGTGCCAGCAGCGCCGCGGGATTAGTCAGCGAGCAGTTCTTC. Protein product: CASSAAGLVSEQFF.

There are many counts of this clonotype. The chain employs TRBV2 and TRBJ2-1; no definite D call. V lost 1 base and J 0 bases, leaving 4 bases between the germline ends. This CDR3 contains 14 residues. From germline, CDR1 is SNHLY and CDR2 FYNNEI. Here the CDR3 DNA reads TGTGCCAGCAGTGAAGGGAGCTCCTACAATGAGCAGTTCTTC. It is translated as CASSEGSSYNEQFF.

Only a few counts were recorded for this clonotype. V is TRBV7-8 and J is TRBJ2-6, with D perhaps TRBD1 (5 bases). Germline V gives CDR1 SGHVS, CDR2 FQNEAQ. Trimming removed 1 base at V and 0 bases at J, with 13 bases between. CDR3 length: 18 amino acids. The CDR3 sequence is CASSLDGRTSSGANVLTF. CDR3 in DNA: TGTGCCAGCAGCTTAGACGGCAGGACAAGCTCTGGGGCCAACGTCCTGACTTTC.

This clonotype was found a few times. This chain uses TRBV7-9 with TRBJ1-6; 8 bases align to TRBD1. The CDR3 is 18 residues long. Unmatched junction bases numbered 9, after V lost 1 base and J lost 4 bases. Germline V gene sequence: CDR1 SEHNR, CDR2 FQNEAQ (reference sequence). The CDR3 spells CASSLVRAGGAYNSPLHF. The DNA for the CDR3 is TGTGCCAGCAGCTTAGTTCGGGCAGGGGGCGCATATAATTCACCCCTCCACTTT.

This clonotype appeared a few times. V usage is TRBV4-2 and J usage is TRBJ1-2; a weak D match, TRBD1 (6 bases). The V gene's germline CDR1 is LGHNA and CDR2 YNFKEQ. Between the trimmed V and J ends, which lost 0 bases and 4 bases, there was a span of 15 bases. The CDR3 has 16 residues. The DNA of the CDR3 is TGTGCCAGCAGCCAAGATCCCGGGGGGCGAGGCTATGGCTACACCTTC. Amino acid sequence: CASSQDPGGRGYGYTF.

In DNA form, the CDR3 reads TGTGCCAGCAGCTTTCTCTGGAGGGCTGAAGCTTTCTTT. It codes for CASSFLWRAEAFF. V and J are TRBV6-2 or TRBV6-3 and TRBJ1-1; D call uncertain. V dropped 6 bases and J dropped 6 bases, with 14 bases sitting between them. CDR3 length: 13 amino acids. CDR1 and CDR2 from the germline V gene are MNHEY and SVGEGT.

In this sample, this clonotype turned up many times. The chain has TRBV11-2 and TRBJ2-7, with TRBD2 as a possible D gene (6 bases). CDR1 is SGHAT and CDR2 is FQNNGV in the germline V gene. The CDR3 has 13 residues. V lost 3 bases and J 4 bases, leaving 10 bases between the germline ends. The CDR3 sequence: CASSFGRAYEQYF. The DNA of the CDR3 is TGTGCCAGCAGCTTCGGGAGAGCGTACGAGCAGTACTTC.

The chain carries TRBV18 and TRBJ1-6; D remains ambiguous. The length of the CDR3 is 17 residues. Between the trimmed V and J ends, which lost 3 bases and 7 bases, there was a span of 19 bases. The germline V gene encodes CDR1 KGHSH and CDR2 LQKENI. The CDR3 loop is CASSPNGGGKSNSPLHF. The CDR3 bases are TGTGCCAGCTCACCTAATGGAGGAGGAAAATCGAATTCACCCCTCCACTTT.

There are a few counts of this clonotype. The chain joins TRBV4-3 to TRBJ2-1; tentatively, D is TRBD2 (6 bases). The germline gives CDR1 LGHNA, CDR2 YSLEER. The V end was cut by 3 bases, the J end by 3 bases, with 18 bases between. The CDR3 consists of 17 residues. CDR3 region: CASSHTLGGEGYNEQFF. The CDR3, as DNA: TGCGCCAGCAGCCACACCCTAGGCGGGGAAGGCTACAATGAGCAGTTCTTC.

This clonotype was detected a few times. J is TRBJ2-3 and V is TRBV10-3, with D possibly being TRBD2 (5 bases). Trimming cost V 7 bases and J 6 bases, with 14 bases left between them. The CDR3 sequence is 13 residues long. The V gene's germline CDR1 is ENHRY and CDR2 SYGVKD. The CDR3 sequence: CAIIARVGDTQYF. The CDR3 DNA reads as TGTGCCATCATTGCGCGGGTGGGGGATACGCAGTATTTT.

V and J are TRBV18 and TRBJ2-2; 10 positions agree with TRBD1. The CDR3 spans 16 residues. The ends lost 5 bases at V and 6 bases at J; junction bases unmatched: 9. Germline CDR1 is KGHSH and CDR2 is LQKENI. In DNA, the CDR3 is TGTGCCAGCTCAAGCACCGGGACAGGGGATGCCGGGGAGCTGTTTTTT. Its protein is CASSSTGTGDAGELFF.

This clonotype was recorded many times. The CDR3 here is CASSDGGGTEAFF. CDR3 DNA sequence: TGCGCCAGCAGTGATGGGGGAGGCACTGAAGCTTTCTTT. V usage is TRBV10-1 and J usage is TRBJ1-1; D might be TRBD1 (5 bases). Germline values: CDR1 WNHNN, CDR2 SYGVQD (reference sequence). Between the trimmed V and J ends, which lost 3 bases and 4 bases, there was a span of 9 bases. The CDR3 is made up of 13 amino acids.

This clonotype was observed at least ten times. The chain recombines TRBV7-9 with TRBJ2-5; D remains ambiguous. This CDR3 comprises 12 residues. Trimming shortened V by 0 bases and J by 4 bases, and 3 bases separated the two germline ends. Germline V gives CDR1 SEHNR, CDR2 FQNEAQ (reference sequence). The CDR3 coding sequence is TGTGCCAGCAGCTTAGCGATAGAGACCCAGTACTTC. The encoded protein is CASSLAIETQYF.

V and J are TRBV12-5 and TRBJ1-2, with TRBD1 matching 9 bases. Germline-derived CDR1 and CDR2 are LGHNT and FRNRAP. This CDR3 is built from 17 residues. Losses at the gene ends were 5 bases for V and 7 bases for J; bases not matched to a gene: 17. Here the CDR3 reads CASGGTGGYPLDSGYTF. DNA of the CDR3: TGTGCTAGTGGTGGAACAGGGGGCTATCCTCTCGACTCTGGCTACACCTTC.